This is a list of T cell receptor beta chains from one sample in a study of blood T cell repertoires in COVID-19. Method: immunoSEQ multiplex PCR; TCRdb's copy keeps in-frame clones and lacks some. The sample has about 270,000 clones, 65% to 90% seen once. Sequencing was carried out using PBMCs or T cells enriched from blood (not recorded which). The receptor source for this set is a woman between 50 and 59 years old with acute COVID-19. Each CDR3 is given with its conserved first and last residue. Fields, in order: J gene, clone size, V gene, CDR3 protein. Not every row has a clone size; where given, it reads once, few, many or a size class.

TRBJ2-5,-,TRBV5-1,CASRTNSGETQYF
TRBJ2-1,-,TRBV3-1/TRBV3-2,CASSRSGRVGNEQFF
TRBJ2-1,-,TRBV9,CASSVGGDYNEQFF
TRBJ1-3,-,TRBV7-2,CASSPQGPTGHTIYF
TRBJ2-7,once,TRBV19,CASSDRSYEQYF
TRBJ2-3,-,TRBV7-9,CASSSGTSGGADTQYF
TRBJ2-6,few,TRBV5-4,CASSAGGSGANVLTF
TRBJ1-4,-,TRBV7-8,CASSLGGFVREKLFF
TRBJ1-1,-,TRBV5-1,CASSQMTGLNTEAFF
TRBJ2-1,-,TRBV5-1,CASSLHAIGGRNEQFF
TRBJ2-7,once,TRBV5-6,CASWLAGKDEQYF
TRBJ2-7,-,TRBV5-1,CASQGQAPYEQYF
TRBJ2-2,-,TRBV19,CATSTSGGAGELFF
TRBJ1-1,-,TRBV19,CASSLGTGGTEAFF
TRBJ2-1,many,TRBV5-4,CASSFPGQGSHEQFF
TRBJ1-1,-,TRBV4-3,CASSQPAGGSQVF
TRBJ1-1,-,TRBV21-1,CASSKAQGATLNTEAFF
TRBJ2-1,-,TRBV9,CASSVGGGKNNEQFF
TRBJ2-1,-,TRBV5-1,CASSLGLAGGTSKWEQFF
TRBJ2-5,-,TRBV9,CASSPGTSGGMSETQYF
TRBJ2-7,-,TRBV30,CACMIGGFSYEQYF
TRBJ1-1,-,TRBV29-1,CSVEDFPRNTEAFF
TRBJ1-6,-,TRBV14,CASSQDGGLVSPLHF
TRBJ1-1,-,TRBV5-1,CASGPGQRMNTEAFF
TRBJ2-2,-,TRBV19,CASRGDRGSQNTGELFF
TRBJ1-1,-,TRBV7-6,CASSASGGGGTEAFF
TRBJ1-1,once,TRBV7-2,CASSSFGQAMNTEAFF
TRBJ1-1,-,TRBV5-1,CASSLAQDRVRLAFF
TRBJ1-5,-,TRBV19,CASKAMEGALNQPQHF
TRBJ1-2,-,TRBV18,CASSPPGGQGEGYTF
TRBJ1-1,-,TRBV6-5,CASSYSGLGTEAFF
TRBJ1-2,-,TRBV18,CASSPPDRGAGYTF
TRBJ1-6,-,TRBV18,CASSPLDGNSPLHF
TRBJ2-2,-,TRBV6-5,CASSSQTGGSAGELFF
TRBJ1-5,-,TRBV13,CASSLGQGTQPQHF
TRBJ2-7,few,TRBV3-1/TRBV3-2,CASLRGGTYEQYF
TRBJ1-4,-,TRBV21-1,CASSKVSEGRWEKLFF
TRBJ1-2,-,TRBV3-1/TRBV3-2,CASLPPGQGFGYTF
TRBJ1-1,-,TRBV5-6,CASSYQDRGLNTEAFF
TRBJ2-7,-,TRBV14,CASSLSFRSSYEQYF
TRBJ1-2,once,TRBV4-2,CASSQSIRDTGYTF
TRBJ1-1,once,TRBV19,CASSIAPGALNTEAFF